This entry lists 10 T cell receptor beta chains sequenced from one sample in a study of T cell repertoires in cytomegalovirus infection. From the reads, TCRdb called clonotypes with MiXCR, one entry per CDR3 protein. The sample shows roughly 600,000 distinct CDR3 sequences, approximately 24% of them seen only once. Sequencing was done on a sample of CD8+ T cells from PBMCs. The receptors here all came from a human donor in good health (CMV status not recorded). Some clones in this sample may be carry-over from other donors' samples.

The genes are TRBV7-8 and TRBJ2-5, with 9 nucleotides matching TRBD2. The germline V gene has CDR1 SGHVS and CDR2 FQNEAQ. Losses at the gene ends were 7 bases for V and 2 bases for J; bases not matched to a gene: 11. The length of the CDR3 is 16 residues. DNA of the CDR3: TGTGCCAGCACCCCGACGCGGCGGGGGGGGCAAGAGACCCAGTACTTC. This sequence encodes CASTPTRRGGQETQYF.

This clonotype turned up a few times. The DNA of the CDR3 is TGTGCCAGCAGCACCCGGGACAGGGGACCGAACACCATATATTTT. Translating gives CASSTRDRGPNTIYF. The V gene is TRBV7-9, the J gene TRBJ1-3; the match to TRBD1 covers 10 bases. The CDR3 contains 15 residues. The ends lost 5 bases at V and 7 bases at J; junction bases unmatched: 8. Germline V gene data show CDR1 as SEHNR and CDR2 as FQNEAQ (reference sequence).

The gene calls are TRBV20-1 and TRBJ1-2, with TRBD1 matching 7 bases. The CDR3 sequence is 13 residues long. CDR1 and CDR2 (germline): DFQATT, SNEGSKA (reference sequence). Trimming at V came to 8 bases and at J to 4 bases, leaving 10 bases not matched to a gene. This CDR3 is CSTQPQGSYGYTF. CDR3 in DNA: TGCAGTACTCAGCCACAGGGGTCCTATGGCTACACCTTC.

This clonotype was observed a handful of times. The rearrangement uses TRBV2 and TRBJ2-1; 9 bases are shared with TRBD1. The CDR3 has 13 residues. Germline V gene data show CDR1 as SNHLY and CDR2 as FYNNEI. V lost 11 bases and J lost 6; bases outside the gene matches: 8. Written as DNA, the CDR3 is TGTGCCGTACAGGGGGCTTTTGCCAATGAGCAGTTCTTC. The encoded protein is CAVQGAFANEQFF.

There are a few counts of this clonotype. The chain joins TRBV12-3 or TRBV12-4 to TRBJ2-1; no definite D call. V lost 3 bases and J lost 8, with 11 bases in between. The CDR3 length is 13 residues. The DNA of the CDR3 is TGTGCCAGCAGTTTGGTCCGAAGCTATGAGCAGTTCTTC. Translating gives CASSLVRSYEQFF.

V gene TRBV19 combines with J gene TRBJ2-2; D not resolved. The CDR3 is 12 amino acids. V gave up 8 bases and J gave up 6 bases, with 10 bases separating them. CDR1 is LNHDA and CDR2 is SQIVND in the germline V gene (reference sequence). The CDR3 spells CASHPVAGELFF. CDR3 coding DNA: TGTGCCAGTCACCCAGTAGCCGGGGAGCTGTTTTTT.

This clonotype was found a few times. The chain couples TRBV20-1 to TRBJ1-1; the match to TRBD1 covers 7 bases. V gave up 6 bases and J gave up 3 bases; unmatched junction bases: 16. The CDR3 runs to 16 residues. The germline gives CDR1 DFQATT, CDR2 SNEGSKA (reference sequence). In DNA, the CDR3 is TGCAGTGCCAGACACCTCAGGGGGTTTAGGGACACTGAAGCTTTCTTT. As protein: CSARHLRGFRDTEAFF.

This clonotype was observed many times. This chain connects TRBV14 to TRBJ2-3; TRBD2 matches at 9 bases. Germline V gene lookup returns CDR1 SGHDN and CDR2 FVKESK. This CDR3 region has 15 residues. Trimming took 4 bases from V and 1 from J; bases not matched to a gene: 3. CDR3 protein: CASSLSGGRTDTQYF. The CDR3 DNA reads as TGTGCCAGCAGCCTTAGCGGGGGCCGCACAGATACGCAGTATTTT.

A note on this clonotype: It may be a read error: a sequence one base away is much more abundant. The V call is TRBV28, the J call TRBJ2-1; D may correspond to TRBD1 or TRBD2 (6 bases each). CDR1 MDHEN and CDR2 SYDVKM come from the germline V gene. CDR3 length: 14 amino acids. Trimming pared 8 bases from V and 10 bases from J, leaving 21 bases between. The CDR3 sequence: CASLSVGGPKEQFF. In DNA, the CDR3 is TGTGCCAGCCTCTCGGTGGGGGGCCCCAAGGAGCAGTTCTTC.

This clonotype was picked up a small number of times. The V and J genes are TRBV14 and TRBJ1-1, with D maybe TRBD1 (6 bases). V lost 2 bases and J 1 base, leaving 11 bases between the germline ends. The CDR3 sequence is 15 residues long. The germline V gene has CDR1 SGHDN and CDR2 FVKESK. CDR3 sequence: CASSQPSGQNTEAFF. The CDR3 region has the DNA TGTGCCAGCAGCCAACCGTCGGGACAGAACACTGAAGCTTTCTTT.